The next 18 T cell receptor beta chains were all read from a single sample in a study of cytomegalovirus exposure and HLA in healthy donors (dated by TCRdb to the late 2010s). The library was built by means of the immunoSEQ multiplex PCR assay. The immuneACCESS repertoire file appears here via TCRdb, limited to in-frame rearrangements. These files lack a portion of the clones; in checked studies, under half of the deficit traces to unresolved V genes, and the cause of the others is not known. This sample lists more than 200,000 clones; 90% were detected once. 3.1% of the sample goes to the ten largest clones. The source material was PBMCs. These receptors originate from a woman in her thirties in good health and CMV-seronegative.

The V and J genes are TRBV25-1 and TRBJ2-1, with 8 bases matching TRBD2. With 6 bases clipped from V and 5 bases from J, the junction kept 18 bases outside the gene matches. This CDR3 has 18 residues. Germline V gene data show CDR1 as MGHDK and CDR2 as SYGVNS. CDR3 in amino acids: CASSDIFRAGVSNNEQFF. CDR3 coding DNA: TGTGCCAGCAGCGACATTTTTAGAGCGGGAGTAAGCAACAATGAGCAGTTCTTC.

The chain carries TRBV7-9 and TRBJ2-1; a possible D gene is TRBD2 (6 bases). The CDR3 is 16 residues long. The germline CDR1 and CDR2 sequences are SEHNR and FQNEAQ (reference sequence). Trimming pared 3 bases from V and 8 bases from J, leaving 20 bases between. CDR3 region: CASSFIRDLAAYEQFF. CDR3 nucleotides: TGTGCCAGCAGCTTTATCCGGGACTTAGCAGCCTATGAGCAGTTCTTC.

The V call is TRBV29-1, the J call TRBJ1-2; D gene ambiguous. This CDR3 region has 13 residues. V lost 0 bases to trimming and J lost 2 bases, with 7 bases between them. Per the germline V gene, CDR1 is SQVTM and CDR2 is ANQGSEA. CDR3 loop: CSVEEGSNYGYTF. The CDR3 DNA is TGCAGCGTTGAAGAAGGTTCCAACTATGGCTACACCTTC. The variable domain in full, completed from reference TRBV29-1 and TRBJ1-2, reads SAVISQKPSRDICQRGTSLTIQCQVDSQVTMMFWYRQQPGQSLTLIATANQGSEATYESGFVIDKFPISRPNLTFSTLTVSNMSPEDSSIYLCSVEEGSNYGYTFGSGTRLTVV.

The chain carries TRBV5-4 and TRBJ2-5; the match to TRBD1 covers 8 bases. The CDR3 covers 14 residues. Germline values: CDR1 SGHNT, CDR2 YYREEE (reference sequence). V shed 4 bases and J 5 bases; nucleotides not matched to a gene: 7. The DNA for the CDR3 is TGTGCCAGCAGCATGACAGGGGACGGGGAGACCCAGTACTTC. Translated: CASSMTGDGETQYF.

The chain has TRBV27 and TRBJ2-1, with D possibly called TRBD1 or TRBD2 (5 bases each). V was cut by 0 bases and J by 3 bases, with 9 bases left in between. Germline V gene lookup returns CDR1 MNHEY and CDR2 SMNVEV (reference sequence). The CDR3 extends over 15 amino acids. The CDR3 sequence is CASSLSGRFYNEQFF. CDR3 DNA sequence: TGTGCCAGCAGTTTATCGGGACGGTTCTACAATGAGCAGTTCTTC.

V and J are TRBV6-1 and TRBJ1-2, with D tentatively TRBD1 (5 bases). The germline CDR1 and CDR2 sequences are MNHNS and SASEGT. There are 13 residues in the CDR3. V lost 8 bases, J lost 6 bases, and 16 bases lay in between. As DNA, the CDR3 is TGTGCCAGCCGTGGGGGGATGCAGGATGGCTACACCTTC. Protein: CASRGGMQDGYTF.

The chain carries TRBV28 and TRBJ1-5, with 7 bases that match TRBD1. V was clipped by 3 bases and J by 8 bases; unmatched bases: 4. The CDR3 runs 13 residues. Germline loops: CDR1 MDHEN, CDR2 SYDVKM. The CDR3 loop reads CASSFGQVEPQHF. The DNA for the CDR3 is TGTGCCAGCAGTTTCGGACAGGTGGAGCCCCAGCATTTT.

This chain uses TRBV13 with TRBJ2-2; 12 bases are shared with TRBD2. V was clipped by 5 bases and J by 5 bases; unmatched bases: 15. Germline assignment: CDR1 PRHDT and CDR2 FYEKMQ (reference sequence). The CDR3 contains 19 residues. CDR3 DNA sequence: TGTGCCAGCAGCCTCGAGCGACTAGCGGGAGAGAGGGGAACCGGGGAGCTGTTTTTT. Translated, it gives CASSLERLAGERGTGELFF. The entire variable domain, with the rest obtained from reference TRBV13 and TRBJ2-2, is as follows: AAGVIQSPRHLIKEKRETATLKCYPIPRHDTVYWYQQGPGQDPQFLISFYEKMQSDKGSIPDRFSAQQFSDYHSELNMSSLELGDSALYFCASSLERLAGERGTGELFFGEGSRLTVL.

This rearrangement joins TRBV5-5 to TRBJ1-1, with a possible D match to TRBD1 (6 bases). CDR1 and CDR2 from the germline V gene are SGHKS and YYEKEE (reference sequence). V shed 1 base and J shed 5 bases, with 18 bases lying between them. The CDR3 spans 16 residues. The CDR3 sequence is CASSLNRARVETEAFF. The CDR3 DNA reads as TGTGCCAGCAGCTTGAACAGGGCGAGAGTGGAGACTGAAGCTTTCTTT.

The V call is TRBV5-4, the J call TRBJ2-1; 13 bases are a match to TRBD2. The junction had 3 bases not matched to a gene; V was cut back by 0 bases and J by 0 bases. CDR1 is SGHNT and CDR2 is YYREEE in the germline V gene (reference sequence). CDR3 length: 18 residues. CDR3 in DNA: TGTGCCAGCAGCTTGGGACTAGCGGGAGGAATCTCCTACAATGAGCAGTTCTTC. Its translation: CASSLGLAGGISYNEQFF.

The rearrangement uses TRBV27 and TRBJ2-5; D is undetermined. Germline V CDR1 and CDR2: MNHEY, SMNVEV (reference sequence). V shed 9 bases and J shed 6 bases, with 5 bases lying between them. CDR3 length: 9 residues. CDR3 in DNA: TGTGCCAGGAAGAAGACCCAGTACTTC. It translates to CARKKTQYF.

This chain uses TRBV4-3 with TRBJ2-1, with 9 bases identical to TRBD1. J gave up 6 bases and V 0 bases, and 6 bases lay outside the gene matches. Germline loops: CDR1 LGHNA, CDR2 YSLEER. The CDR3 consists of 16 residues. The CDR3 spells CASSQDPGTGSNEQFF. In DNA, the CDR3 is TGCGCCAGCAGCCAAGATCCCGGGACAGGGTCCAATGAGCAGTTCTTC.

The rearrangement joins TRBV29-1 to TRBJ2-7, with TRBD1 matching over 7 bases. Germline V lookup: CDR1 SQVTM, CDR2 ANQGSEA. The V gene end was trimmed by 3 bases and the J gene end by 4 bases; junction bases not matched to a gene: 9. The length of the CDR3 is 14 residues. The CDR3 DNA sequence: TGCAGCGTTGAGGTCAGGGGGATTGGGTACGAGCAGTACTTC. Amino acid sequence: CSVEVRGIGYEQYF.

This sequence joins TRBV29-1 and TRBJ1-2; D ambiguous. The CDR3 contains 14 residues. V lost 1 base, J lost 0 bases, and 9 bases lay in between. CDR1 is SQVTM and CDR2 is ANQGSEA in the germline V gene. This chain's CDR3 is CSVEGQATNYGYTF. CDR3 in DNA: TGCAGCGTTGAAGGGCAGGCTACTAACTATGGCTACACCTTC.

This clone was recorded only once. The gene calls are TRBV5-5 and TRBJ2-7, with TRBD1 matching over 10 bases. CDR3 size: 15 residues. The V segment lost 3 bases and the J segment 3 bases; nucleotides outside the gene matches: 6. Germline-derived CDR1 and CDR2 are SGHKS and YYEKEE (reference sequence). The CDR3 loop is CASSWGQGTGYEQYF. The CDR3 region has the DNA TGTGCCAGCAGCTGGGGACAGGGGACGGGCTACGAGCAGTACTTC.

V usage is TRBV18 and J usage is TRBJ2-7, with D possibly being TRBD1 or TRBD2 (5 bases each). The CDR3 totals 14 residues. The germline V gene encodes CDR1 KGHSH and CDR2 LQKENI. Trimming took 3 bases from V and 6 from J, leaving 15 bases between them. CDR3 nucleotide sequence: TGTGCCAGCTCACCGCTGGCAGGGAGCGGCGAGCAGTACTTC. Encoded protein: CASSPLAGSGEQYF. Using reference TRBV18 and TRBJ2-7 for the parts outside the CDR3, the full variable domain is NAGVMQNPRHLVRRRGQEARLRCSPMKGHSHVYWYRQLPEEGLKFMVYLQKENIIDESGMPKERFSAEFPKEGPSILRIQQVVRGDSAAYFCASSPLAGSGEQYFGPGTRLTVT.

The rearrangement uses TRBV5-1 and TRBJ1-1; D ambiguous. Trimming took 4 bases from V and 7 from J, leaving 14 bases between them. CDR3 length equals 13 residues. Per germline, CDR1 SGHRS and CDR2 YFSETQ. CDR3 in amino acids: CASSRISPGEAFF. The CDR3 DNA is TGCGCCAGCAGCCGTATTTCCCCCGGTGAAGCTTTCTTT.

The CDR3 sequence is CASSEDRGGFETQYF. CDR3 bases: TGTGCCAGCAGTGAAGACCGGGGAGGGTTTGAGACCCAGTACTTC. V and J are TRBV2 and TRBJ2-5; 7 bases agree with TRBD2. Germline V gene sequence: CDR1 SNHLY, CDR2 FYNNEI. Losses at the gene ends were 1 base for V and 5 bases for J; bases not matched to a gene: 7. This CDR3 contains 15 residues.